This T cell receptor (beta chain) was sequenced in a study of blood T cell repertoires in COVID-19. Produced via immunoSEQ multiplex PCR; TCRdb's table is partial and in-frame only. The top ten hold roughly 7.8% of the sample, which has 240,000 or so clones, roughly 90% seen once. The CDR3 runs to 13 residues. CDR1 is SGHRS and CDR2 is YFSETQ in the germline V gene. With V trimmed by 4 bases and J by 6 bases, 7 bases remained unmatched. Sequenced sample: peripheral blood. The chain joins TRBV5-1 to TRBJ2-7, with TRBD1 matching over 7 bases. The receptor comes from a man in his fifties or sixties who had recovered from COVID-19. This CDR3 is CASSTTGNGEQYV. In DNA form, the CDR3 reads TGCGCCAGCAGCACGACAGGGAATGGCGAGCAGTACGTC.